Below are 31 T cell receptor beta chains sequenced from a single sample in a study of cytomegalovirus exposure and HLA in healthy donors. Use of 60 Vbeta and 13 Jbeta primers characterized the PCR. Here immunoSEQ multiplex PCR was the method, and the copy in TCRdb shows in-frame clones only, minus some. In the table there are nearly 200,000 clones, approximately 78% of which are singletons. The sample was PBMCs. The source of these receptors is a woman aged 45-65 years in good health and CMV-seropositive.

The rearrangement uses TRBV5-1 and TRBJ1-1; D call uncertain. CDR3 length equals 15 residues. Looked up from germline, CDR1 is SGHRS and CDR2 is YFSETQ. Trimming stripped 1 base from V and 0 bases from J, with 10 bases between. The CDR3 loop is CASSLRSQMNTEAFF. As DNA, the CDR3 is TGCGCCAGCAGCTTGCGGAGCCAGATGAACACTGAAGCTTTCTTT.

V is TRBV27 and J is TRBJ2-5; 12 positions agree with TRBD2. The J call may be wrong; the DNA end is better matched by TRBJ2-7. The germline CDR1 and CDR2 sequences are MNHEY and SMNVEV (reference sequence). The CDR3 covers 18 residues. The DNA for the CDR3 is TGTGCCAGCAGTCAGAGACTAGCGGGAGTTGATTCGCTCTACGAGCAGTACTTC. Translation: CASSQRLAGVDSLYEQYF.

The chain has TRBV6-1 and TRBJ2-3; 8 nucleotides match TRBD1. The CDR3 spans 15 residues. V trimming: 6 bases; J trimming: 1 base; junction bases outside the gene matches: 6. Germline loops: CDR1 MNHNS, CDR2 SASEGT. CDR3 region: CASREQGERTDTQYF. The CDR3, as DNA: TGTGCCAGCAGGGAACAGGGGGAACGCACAGATACGCAGTATTTT.

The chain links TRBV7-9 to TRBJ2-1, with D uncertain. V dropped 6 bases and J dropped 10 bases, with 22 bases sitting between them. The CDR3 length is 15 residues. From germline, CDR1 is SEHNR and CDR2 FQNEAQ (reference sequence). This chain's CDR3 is CASSHYPLSGSEQFF. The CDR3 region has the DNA TGTGCCAGCAGTCATTACCCCCTTTCCGGGTCAGAGCAGTTCTTC. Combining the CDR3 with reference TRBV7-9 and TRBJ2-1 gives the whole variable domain DTGVSQNPRHKITKRGQNVTFRCDPISEHNRLYWYRQTLGQGPEFLTYFQNEAQLEKSRLLSDRFSAERPKGSFSTLEIQRTEQGDSAMYLCASSHYPLSGSEQFFGPGTRLTVL.

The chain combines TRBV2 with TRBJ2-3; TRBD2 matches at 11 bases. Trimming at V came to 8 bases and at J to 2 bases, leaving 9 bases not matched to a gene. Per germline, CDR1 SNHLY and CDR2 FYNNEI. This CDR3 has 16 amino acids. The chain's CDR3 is CASGHSGLAVTDTQYF. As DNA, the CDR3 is TGTGCCAGCGGTCACTCGGGACTAGCGGTCACAGATACGCAGTATTTT.

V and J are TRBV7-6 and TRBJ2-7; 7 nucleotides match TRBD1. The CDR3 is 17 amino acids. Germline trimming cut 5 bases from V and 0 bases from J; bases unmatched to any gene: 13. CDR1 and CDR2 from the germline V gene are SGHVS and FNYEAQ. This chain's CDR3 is CASSPGTARGGSYEQYF. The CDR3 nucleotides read TGTGCCAGCAGCCCCGGGACAGCCCGAGGGGGCTCCTACGAGCAGTACTTC.

The CDR3: CASSAPGGSGNTIYF. CDR3 bases: TGTGCCAGCAGCGCTCCTGGAGGAAGTGGAAACACCATATATTTT. The chain combines TRBV2 with TRBJ1-3; no clear D gene. Trimming left V 6 bases short and J 3 bases short, with 15 bases between. Germline CDR1 SNHLY, CDR2 FYNNEI. This CDR3 has 15 residues.

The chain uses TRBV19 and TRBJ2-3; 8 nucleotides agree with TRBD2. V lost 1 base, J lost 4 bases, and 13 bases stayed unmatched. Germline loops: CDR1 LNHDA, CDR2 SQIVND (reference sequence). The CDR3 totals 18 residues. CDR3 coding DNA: TGTGCCAGTAGTATAGGGGGCCCATCGGTGACTAGCGCAGATACGCAGTATTTT. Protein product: CASSIGGPSVTSADTQYF.

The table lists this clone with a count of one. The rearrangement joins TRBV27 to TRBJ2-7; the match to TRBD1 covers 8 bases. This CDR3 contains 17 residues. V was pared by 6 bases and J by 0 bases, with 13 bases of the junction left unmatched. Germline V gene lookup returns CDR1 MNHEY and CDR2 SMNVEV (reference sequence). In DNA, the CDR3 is TGTGCCAGCAGGCGTTCTTCGACAGGGGTCAGCTCCTACGAGCAGTACTTC. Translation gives CASRRSSTGVSSYEQYF.

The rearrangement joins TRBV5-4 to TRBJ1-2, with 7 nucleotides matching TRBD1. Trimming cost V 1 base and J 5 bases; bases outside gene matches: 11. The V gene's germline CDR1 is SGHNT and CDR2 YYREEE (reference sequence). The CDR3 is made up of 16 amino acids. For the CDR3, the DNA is TGTGCCAGCAGCTTGCGTTTTCCACCAGGGGGTTATGGCTACACCTTC. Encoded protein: CASSLRFPPGGYGYTF.

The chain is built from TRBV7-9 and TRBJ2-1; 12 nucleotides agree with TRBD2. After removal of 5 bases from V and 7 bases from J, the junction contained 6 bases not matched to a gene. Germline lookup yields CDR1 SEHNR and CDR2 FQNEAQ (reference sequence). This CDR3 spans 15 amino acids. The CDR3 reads CASSHGLAGHNEQFF. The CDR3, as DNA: TGTGCCAGCAGCCATGGACTAGCGGGACATAATGAGCAGTTCTTC.

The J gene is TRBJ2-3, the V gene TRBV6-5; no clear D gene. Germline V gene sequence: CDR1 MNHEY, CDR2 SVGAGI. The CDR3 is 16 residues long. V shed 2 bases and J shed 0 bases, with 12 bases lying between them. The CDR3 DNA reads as TGTGCCAGCAGTTACGTCGGCGGTGGAAGCACAGATACGCAGTATTTT. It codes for CASSYVGGGSTDTQYF.

The CDR3 reads CASRTGVDTAYNEQFF. In DNA form, the CDR3 reads TGTGCCAGCAGAACCGGCGTGGACACGGCCTACAATGAGCAGTTCTTC. This sequence joins TRBV27 and TRBJ2-1; D possibly corresponds to TRBD1 (5 bases). Looked up from germline, CDR1 is MNHEY and CDR2 is SMNVEV (reference sequence). The ends were cut back, 6 bases at V and 2 bases at J, with 17 bases in the middle. The CDR3 has 16 residues.

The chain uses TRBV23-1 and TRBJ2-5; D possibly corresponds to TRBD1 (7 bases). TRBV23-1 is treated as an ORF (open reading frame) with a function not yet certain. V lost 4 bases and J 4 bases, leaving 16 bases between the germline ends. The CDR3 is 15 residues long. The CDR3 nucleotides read TGCGCCAGCAGTCTCGTGGCAGGGGGGTTAGAGACCCAGTACTTC. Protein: CASSLVAGGLETQYF.

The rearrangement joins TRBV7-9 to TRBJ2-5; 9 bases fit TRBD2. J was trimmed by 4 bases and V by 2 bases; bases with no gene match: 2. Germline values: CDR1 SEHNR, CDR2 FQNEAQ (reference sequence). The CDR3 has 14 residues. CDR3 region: CASSLYSGGETQYF. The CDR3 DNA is TGTGCCAGCAGCTTATATAGCGGGGGAGAGACCCAGTACTTC.

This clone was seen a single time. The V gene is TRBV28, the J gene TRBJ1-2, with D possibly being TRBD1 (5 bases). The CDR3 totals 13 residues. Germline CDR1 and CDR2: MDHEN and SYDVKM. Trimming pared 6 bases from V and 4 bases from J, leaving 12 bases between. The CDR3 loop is CASRSGEGYGYTF. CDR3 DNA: TGTGCCAGCAGATCGGGGGAGGGCTATGGCTACACCTTC.

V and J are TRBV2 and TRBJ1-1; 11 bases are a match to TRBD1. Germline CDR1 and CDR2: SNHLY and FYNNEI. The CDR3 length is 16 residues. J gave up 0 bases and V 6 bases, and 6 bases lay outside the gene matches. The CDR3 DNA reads TGTGCCAGCAGGGGGACAGGGGGATTTGTGAACACTGAAGCTTTCTTT. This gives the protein CASRGTGGFVNTEAFF.

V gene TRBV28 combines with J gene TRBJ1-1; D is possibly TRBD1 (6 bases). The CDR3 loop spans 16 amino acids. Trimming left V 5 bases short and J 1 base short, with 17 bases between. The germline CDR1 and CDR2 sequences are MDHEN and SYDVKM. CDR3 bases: TGTGCCAGCAGTCCCTACTGGGGGCAGGGGAACACTGAAGCTTTCTTT. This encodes CASSPYWGQGNTEAFF.

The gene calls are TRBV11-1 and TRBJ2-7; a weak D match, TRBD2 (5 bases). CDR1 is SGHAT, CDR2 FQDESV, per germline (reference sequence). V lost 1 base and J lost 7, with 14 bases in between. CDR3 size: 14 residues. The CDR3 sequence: CASSLGDPSGEQYF. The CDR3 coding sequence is TGTGCCAGCAGCTTAGGGGATCCTTCGGGGGAGCAGTACTTC.

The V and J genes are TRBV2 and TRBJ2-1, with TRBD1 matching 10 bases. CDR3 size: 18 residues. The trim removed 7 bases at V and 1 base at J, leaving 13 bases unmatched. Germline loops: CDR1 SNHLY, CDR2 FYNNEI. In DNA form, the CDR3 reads TGTGCCAGCATTCGGGGACAGGGGTCGGGGCCTTCCTACAATGAGCAGTTCTTC. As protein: CASIRGQGSGPSYNEQFF.

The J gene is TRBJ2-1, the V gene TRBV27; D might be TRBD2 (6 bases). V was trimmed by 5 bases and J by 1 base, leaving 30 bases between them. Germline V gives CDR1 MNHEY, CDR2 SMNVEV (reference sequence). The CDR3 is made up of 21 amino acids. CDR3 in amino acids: CASSPSPGVWGDLGSYNEQFF. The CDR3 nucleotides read TGTGCCAGCAGTCCCAGTCCCGGGGTTTGGGGGGACCTTGGTTCCTACAATGAGCAGTTCTTC.

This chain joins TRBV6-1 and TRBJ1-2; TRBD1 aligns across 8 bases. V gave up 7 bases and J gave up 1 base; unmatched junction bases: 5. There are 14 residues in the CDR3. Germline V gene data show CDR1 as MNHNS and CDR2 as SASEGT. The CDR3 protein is CASIRQGLNYGYTF. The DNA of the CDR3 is TGTGCCAGCATAAGACAGGGGCTTAACTATGGCTACACCTTC.

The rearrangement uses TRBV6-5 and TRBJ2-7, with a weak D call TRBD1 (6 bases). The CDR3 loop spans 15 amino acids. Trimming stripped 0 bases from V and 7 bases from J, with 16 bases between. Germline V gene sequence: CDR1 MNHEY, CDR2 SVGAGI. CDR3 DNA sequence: TGTGCCAGCAGTTACTCGTATGGGGGCCCTGGAGAGCAGTACTTC. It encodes CASSYSYGGPGEQYF.

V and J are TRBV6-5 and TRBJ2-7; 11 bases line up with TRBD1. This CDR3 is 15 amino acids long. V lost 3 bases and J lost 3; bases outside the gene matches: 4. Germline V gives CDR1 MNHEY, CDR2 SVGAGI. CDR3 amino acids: CASSYGTGGVYEQYF. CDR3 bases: TGTGCCAGCAGTTATGGGACAGGGGGGGTCTACGAGCAGTACTTC.

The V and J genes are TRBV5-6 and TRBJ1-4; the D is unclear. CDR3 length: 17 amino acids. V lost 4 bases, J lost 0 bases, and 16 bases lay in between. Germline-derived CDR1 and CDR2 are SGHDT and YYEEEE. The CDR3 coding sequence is TGTGCCAGCAGCGTACCCCCAAAAGGAGCAACTAATGAAAAACTGTTTTTT. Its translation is CASSVPPKGATNEKLFF.

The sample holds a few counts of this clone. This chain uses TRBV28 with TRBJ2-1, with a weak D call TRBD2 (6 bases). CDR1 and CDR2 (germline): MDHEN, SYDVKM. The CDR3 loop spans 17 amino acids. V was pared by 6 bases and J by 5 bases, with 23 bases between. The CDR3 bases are TGTGCCAGCAGGCTCGGCCGGGACTCTTTTCGACACAATGAGCAGTTCTTC. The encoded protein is CASRLGRDSFRHNEQFF.

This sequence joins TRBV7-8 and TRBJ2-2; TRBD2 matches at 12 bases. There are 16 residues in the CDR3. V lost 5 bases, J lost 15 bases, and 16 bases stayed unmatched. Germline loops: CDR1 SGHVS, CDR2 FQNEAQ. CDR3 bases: TGTGCCAGCAGCCCCGGGACTAGCGGGTCCGGCGATAACGTGTTTTTT. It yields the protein CASSPGTSGSGDNVFF. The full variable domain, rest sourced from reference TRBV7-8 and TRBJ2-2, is GAGVSQSPRYKVAKRGQDVALRCDPISGHVSLFWYQQALGQGPEFLTYFQNEAQLDKSGLPSDRFFAERPEGSVSTLKIQRTQQEDSAVYLCASSPGTSGSGDNVFFGEGSRLTVL.

CDR3 nucleotide sequence: TGTGCCTGGGGACTTCAAGAGACCCAGTACTTC. Its translation: CAWGLQETQYF. The V and J genes are TRBV30 and TRBJ2-5; a possible D gene is TRBD2 (5 bases). The V end was cut by 5 bases, the J end by 2 bases, with 6 bases between. CDR1 and CDR2 from the germline V gene are GTSNPN and SVGIG (reference sequence). This CDR3 comprises 11 residues. The variable domain in full, with the rest retrieved from reference TRBV30 and TRBJ2-5, is SQTIHQWPATLVQPVGSPLSLECTVEGTSNPNLYWYRQAAGRGLQLLFYSVGIGQISSEVPQNLSASRPQDRQFILSSKKLLLSDSGFYLCAWGLQETQYFGPGTRLLVL.

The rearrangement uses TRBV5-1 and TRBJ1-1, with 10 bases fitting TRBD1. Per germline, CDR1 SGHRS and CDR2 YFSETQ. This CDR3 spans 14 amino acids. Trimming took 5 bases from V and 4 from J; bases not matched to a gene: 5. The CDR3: CASRTGGEGTEAFF. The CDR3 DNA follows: TGCGCCAGCAGGACAGGGGGCGAAGGCACTGAAGCTTTCTTT.

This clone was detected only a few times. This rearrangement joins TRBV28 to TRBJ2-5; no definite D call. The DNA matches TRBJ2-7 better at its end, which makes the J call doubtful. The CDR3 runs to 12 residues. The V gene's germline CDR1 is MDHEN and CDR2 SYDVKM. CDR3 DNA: TGTGCCAGCAGTTTAATCTCCTACGAGCAGTACTTC. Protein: CASSLISYEQYF.

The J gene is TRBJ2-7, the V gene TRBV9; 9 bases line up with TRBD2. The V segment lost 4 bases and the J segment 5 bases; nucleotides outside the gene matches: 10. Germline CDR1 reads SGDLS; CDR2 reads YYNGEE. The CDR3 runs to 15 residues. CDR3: CASSPIAGAPHEQYF. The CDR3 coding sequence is TGTGCCAGCAGCCCCATAGCGGGAGCCCCCCACGAGCAGTACTTC.